Below are 12 T cell receptor beta chains sequenced from a single sample in a study of cytomegalovirus exposure and HLA in healthy donors. PCR involved 60 Vbeta and 13 Jbeta primers. TCRdb keeps only in-frame clones here, not all; method: immunoSEQ multiplex PCR. This table has approximately 170,000 clones, approximately 80% appearing once. Sequenced input: PBMCs. The receptors here all came from a woman aged 40 to 50 in good health and CMV-seropositive.

The chain carries TRBV6-5 and TRBJ2-7; D may be TRBD1 (5 bases). This CDR3 contains 15 residues. V dropped 0 bases and J dropped 1 base, with 10 bases sitting between them. CDR1 is MNHEY and CDR2 is SVGAGI in the germline V gene. The CDR3 nucleotides read TGTGCCAGCAGTTACTCGAAGCACAGGTCCTACGAGCAGTACTTC. This translates into CASSYSKHRSYEQYF.

This chain links TRBV7-6 with TRBJ2-2; the D gene is possibly TRBD1 (5 bases). Between the trimmed V and J ends, which lost 7 bases and 6 bases, there was a span of 12 bases. This CDR3 has 13 amino acids. In germline, CDR1 is SGHVS, CDR2 FNYEAQ. The CDR3 sequence: CASTQGFPGELFF. DNA for the CDR3: TGTGCCAGCACTCAGGGATTTCCCGGGGAGCTGTTTTTT.

The gene calls are TRBV5-4 and TRBJ1-2; 7 nucleotides match TRBD1. V was pared by 4 bases and J by 8 bases, with 11 bases of the junction left unmatched. The germline CDR1 and CDR2 sequences are SGHNT and YYREEE (reference sequence). The CDR3 totals 14 residues. CDR3 coding DNA: TGTGCCAGCAGCCCCCTACAGGGGAATCTAGGCTACACCTTC. Protein: CASSPLQGNLGYTF.

The chain links TRBV7-8 to TRBJ2-1, with 12 bases that match TRBD2. Germline values: CDR1 SGHVS, CDR2 FQNEAQ. The ends lost 8 bases at V and 9 bases at J; junction bases unmatched: 8. CDR3 length: 14 amino acids. This CDR3 is CASGRTSGDGEQFF. CDR3 DNA: TGTGCCAGCGGACGGACTAGCGGGGATGGTGAGCAGTTCTTC.

The V and J genes are TRBV7-2 and TRBJ2-1; D call uncertain. Trimming cost V 2 bases and J 0 bases, with 5 bases left between them. CDR3 size: 14 residues. The germline V gene encodes CDR1 SGHTA and CDR2 FQGNSA. This CDR3 reads CASSLSSSYNEQFF. The CDR3 DNA reads TGTGCCAGCAGCTTATCTTCCTCCTACAATGAGCAGTTCTTC.

V is TRBV18 and J is TRBJ2-7; 7 bases agree with TRBD1. The germline CDR1 and CDR2 sequences are KGHSH and LQKENI. Losses at the gene ends were 3 bases for V and 3 bases for J; bases not matched to a gene: 5. CDR3 length: 14 residues. The DNA of the CDR3 is TGTGCCAGCTCACCCGGGGCAGGGGGCTACGAGCAGTACTTC. Translation: CASSPGAGGYEQYF.

This clone was detected once. This chain links TRBV5-1 with TRBJ2-3; 8 nucleotides align to TRBD2. Trimming removed 0 bases from V and 4 bases from J; junction bases left unmatched: 7. The CDR3 consists of 16 residues. Germline V lookup: CDR1 SGHRS, CDR2 YFSETQ. Here the CDR3 DNA reads TGCGCCAGCAGCTTGGGTAGCGGGGTGGTAGCAGATACGCAGTATTTT. It is translated as CASSLGSGVVADTQYF.

This clone was detected only a few times. The chain combines TRBV7-7 with TRBJ2-7; 8 bases fit TRBD1. Unmatched junction bases numbered 8, after V lost 5 bases and J lost 8 bases. CDR1 is SSHAT and CDR2 is FNYEAQ in the germline V gene (reference sequence). The CDR3 consists of 13 residues. The CDR3 loop is CASSLDRETQQYF. CDR3 nucleotide sequence: TGTGCCAGCAGCCTGGACAGGGAAACCCAGCAGTACTTC.

The V gene is TRBV28, the J gene TRBJ1-2, with 11 bases aligning to TRBD1. After removal of 6 bases from V and 4 bases from J, the junction contained 4 bases not matched to a gene. Germline assignment: CDR1 MDHEN and CDR2 SYDVKM. The CDR3 extends over 14 amino acids. The CDR3 nucleotides are TGTGCCAGCAGCATGGGACAGGGGGGCTATGGCTACACCTTC. Its translation is CASSMGQGGYGYTF.

The count of this clone is one. The rearrangement joins TRBV19 to TRBJ2-7, with D unresolved. The V end lost 0 bases, the J end lost 3 bases, and 6 bases lay between the germline ends. Germline V lookup: CDR1 LNHDA, CDR2 SQIVND (reference sequence). This CDR3 is 13 amino acids long. DNA for the CDR3: TGTGCCAGTAGTATAGATCCCCTCTACGAGCAGTACTTC. It codes for CASSIDPLYEQYF.

The V call is TRBV5-6, the J call TRBJ1-1; D is perhaps TRBD1 (5 bases). CDR3 length equals 14 residues. Germline assignment: CDR1 SGHDT and CDR2 YYEEEE. The ends were cut back, 5 bases at V and 4 bases at J, with 15 bases in the middle. CDR3 sequence reads: CASRPATRATEAFF. The CDR3 DNA reads as TGTGCCAGCAGACCCGCAACCAGGGCCACTGAAGCTTTCTTT.

The rearrangement uses TRBV19 and TRBJ1-6; D gene uncertain. Germline V CDR1 and CDR2: LNHDA, SQIVND (reference sequence). The CDR3 has 14 amino acids. V was clipped by 5 bases and J by 7 bases, with 12 bases between them. DNA of the CDR3: TGTGCCAGTAGTGAGGACGGCGGGAATTCACCCCTCCACTTT. Translation: CASSEDGGNSPLHF. The whole variable domain, remainder taken from reference TRBV19 and TRBJ1-6, is DGGITQSPKYLFRKEGQNVTLSCEQNLNHDAMYWYRQDPGQGLRLIYYSQIVNDFQKGDIAEGYSVSREKKESFPLTVTSAQKNPTAFYLCASSEDGGNSPLHFGNGTRLTVT.